Listed below are T cell receptor beta chains from one sample, sequenced in a study of blood T cell repertoires in COVID-19. Assay: immunoSEQ multiplex PCR; the TCRdb copy retains only in-frame clones and omits some. The data hold over 150,000 clones, with 80% to 90% observed a single time. What was sequenced was peripheral blood. The receptors here all came from a man in his forties or fifties with acute or convalescent COVID-19. CDR3s include the opening cysteine and the closing phenylalanine or tryptophan. D genes are given only for firm matches. Some rows have no size entry. The others give once, few or many, or a class for an expanded clone.

>TRBV7-6|NA|TRBJ1-5|NA
CASSLNRGGEGNQPQHF
TGTGCCAGCAGCTTAAATAGGGGGGGCGAGGGCAATCAGCCCCAGCATTTT
>TRBV6-5|NA|TRBJ1-2|NA
CASSRRRGGYTF
TGTGCCAGCAGCCGCCGGAGAGGAGGCTACACCTTC
>TRBV3-1/TRBV3-2|NA|TRBJ1-1|NA
CASSLFGGPRRAFF
TGTGCCAGCAGCCTCTTCGGGGGGCCTAGGCGGGCTTTCTTT
>TRBV2|few|TRBJ1-1|TRBD1
CASRVEGAETEAFF
TGTGCCAGCAGGGTGGAGGGGGCGGAGACTGAAGCTTTCTTT
>TRBV5-8|NA|TRBJ1-5|NA
CASSLAGDQPQHF
TGTGCCAGCAGCTTGGCGGGAGATCAGCCCCAGCATTTT
>TRBV6-2/TRBV6-3|NA|TRBJ2-7|NA
CASSYDPTGGGFYEQYF
TGTGCCAGCAGTTACGACCCTACGGGTGGAGGATTTTACGAGCAGTACTTC
>TRBV27|NA|TRBJ1-1|TRBD1
CASSFGTGDEAFF
TGTGCCAGCAGTTTCGGGACAGGGGACGAAGCTTTCTTT
>TRBV7-8|NA|TRBJ2-1|TRBD1
CASSLNRGSYNEQFF
TGTGCCAGCAGCTTGAACAGGGGCTCCTACAATGAGCAGTTCTTC
>TRBV7-9|NA|TRBJ1-3|NA
CASSLGNGNTIYF
TGTGCCAGCAGCTTAGGAAACGGGAACACCATATATTTT
>TRBV3-1/TRBV3-2|once|TRBJ2-3|NA
CASSQGRGNTQYF
TGTGCCAGCAGCCAAGGAAGGGGTAATACGCAGTATTTT